The rows below give T cell receptor beta chains drawn from one sample of a study of cytomegalovirus exposure and HLA in healthy donors. Profiling relied on immunoSEQ multiplex PCR, and the TCRdb table lists in-frame clones only, not all of them. The sample lists 70,000 to 90,000 clones, approximately 82% occurring once. The sample consisted of PBMCs. These TCRs come from a man aged 65-85 years in good health and CMV-seropositive. CDR3s leave out the opening cysteine and the closing phenylalanine or tryptophan.

TRBJ2-5	TRBV19	ASTRDIGSETQY
TRBJ2-1	TRBV7-6	ASSLRVGGAGHEQF
TRBJ2-3	TRBV2	ANSSGTGSDTQY
TRBJ2-7	TRBV4-1	ASSRRPTGTHISNEQY
TRBJ1-2	TRBV6-1	ASSGHQGIDGYT
TRBJ2-3	TRBV6-1	ASSAPSGATDTQY
TRBJ1-4	TRBV10-3	AISKAGQDEKLF
TRBJ1-2	TRBV15	ATSENTGSRGYT
TRBJ1-2	TRBV6-5	ASSSLGQGRNYGYT
TRBJ1-4	TRBV28	ASHSTGDGNEKLF
TRBJ2-4	TRBV7-2	ASSSPPRGDIQY
TRBJ2-5	TRBV12-5	ASGSIPRTSGVPETQY
TRBJ2-5	TRBV15	ATSRGGQGKQTQY
TRBJ2-7	TRBV19	ASTQGLGYEQY
TRBJ2-7	TRBV27	ASSRWTGGAEQY
TRBJ1-3	TRBV12-2	ASRLDRGRNTIY
TRBJ2-1	TRBV7-9	ASSLTTGGHNEQF
TRBJ2-5	TRBV5-6	ASSLGVGTKTQY
TRBJ1-6	TRBV10-3	AISESDPGQRKGSPLH
TRBJ2-1	TRBV19	ASSISASYEQF
TRBJ2-6	TRBV5-6	ASTGTGIVGANVLT
TRBJ2-5	TRBV6-5	ASSYSNRGSETQY
TRBJ1-3	TRBV5-8	ASSRGLYSGNTIY
TRBJ2-7	TRBV5-4	ASSRSGTQNHEQY
TRBJ2-7	TRBV6-5	ASMRTLRTYEQY
TRBJ2-3	TRBV14	ASSQGQRGSTDTQY
TRBJ2-3	TRBV2	ASSFFSRLGTQY
TRBJ2-1	TRBV2	ASSAAGQGALNEQF
TRBJ2-7	TRBV5-1	ASSLDREY
TRBJ2-4	TRBV5-4	ASSSQGYLNIQY
TRBJ1-2	TRBV30	AWSPTLTGGRPYGYT
TRBJ1-1	TRBV7-9	ASSSPTPNTEAF
TRBJ2-3	TRBV14	ASSRQHYTQY